The 27 T cell receptor beta chains given below trace back to one sample, sequenced in a study of T cells in Graves' hyperthyroidism and ophthalmopathy. It was RNA transcripts that yielded the amplified TCR beta CDR3 regions. HTBI primers were used for first-round RT-PCR of the TCR CDR3. MiXCR was run by TCRdb on the multiplex PCR reads, yielding one entry per CDR3 protein. The sample holds around 300,000 distinct CDR3 sequences; around 13% are singletons and the top ten take approximately 35%. Sequenced: blood. The source is a middle-aged woman with Graves' ophthalmopathy.

This clonotype was detected a few times. The V call is TRBV28, the J call TRBJ2-1; TRBD1 or TRBD2 may be the D gene (5 bases each). Germline V gives CDR1 MDHEN, CDR2 SYDVKM. This CDR3 is 12 amino acids long. Trimming stripped 8 bases from V and 7 bases from J, with 12 bases between. This CDR3 reads CASLGTENEQFF. The CDR3 nucleotides are TGTGCCAGCCTGGGGACGGAAAATGAGCAGTTCTTC.

The gene calls are TRBV6-4 and TRBJ2-2, with D perhaps being TRBD1 or TRBD2 (5 bases each). V shed 3 bases and J shed 3 bases, with 11 bases lying between them. The CDR3 totals 15 residues. CDR1 and CDR2 (germline): MRHNA, SNTAGT. The CDR3 DNA follows: TGTGCCAGCAGTGAGTCCGGGACCCACACCGGGGAGCTGTTTTTT. Translation: CASSESGTHTGELFF.

This chain uses TRBV20-1 with TRBJ2-1; D is undetermined. The J call may not be correct, given that the DNA end is closer to TRBJ2-7. The germline V gene encodes CDR1 DFQATT and CDR2 SNEGSKA (reference sequence). The CDR3 sequence is 12 residues long. CDR3 sequence: CSASPRANEQYF. The CDR3 nucleotides are TGCAGTGCTAGTCCTAGAGCCAATGAGCAGTACTTC.

This sequence joins TRBV27 and TRBJ1-6, with TRBD1 as a possible D gene (6 bases). Trimming cost V 7 bases and J 10 bases, with 17 bases left between them. Looked up from germline, CDR1 is MNHEY and CDR2 is SMNVEV (reference sequence). This CDR3 spans 14 amino acids. The CDR3 protein is CASTSTGFGSPLHF. CDR3 bases: TGTGCCAGCACCTCTACAGGGTTCGGGTCACCCCTCCACTTT.

This chain links TRBV28 with TRBJ1-6, with TRBD1 identical over 9 bases. The CDR3 totals 13 residues. Germline assignment: CDR1 MDHEN and CDR2 SYDVKM. The junction had 5 bases not matched to a gene; V was cut back by 6 bases and J by 11 bases. The DNA for the CDR3 is TGTGCCAGCAGAAGGGACAGGGTGGCACCCCTCCACTTT. Translating it yields CASRRDRVAPLHF.

This clonotype was detected many times. CDR3 DNA: TGTGCCAGCAGTGAAAGGGGGCTAGCGGGAAGCAATGAGCAGTTCTTC. Protein product: CASSERGLAGSNEQFF. The genes are TRBV2 and TRBJ2-1, with 9 bases fitting TRBD2. The J segment lost 6 bases and the V segment lost 2 bases, leaving 8 bases of the junction unmatched. This CDR3 has 16 amino acids. Germline V gene sequence: CDR1 SNHLY, CDR2 FYNNEI.

About this clonotype: This may be a read error, as it is one base from a much larger clone. The chain recombines TRBV25-1 with TRBJ2-1; TRBD2 is a possible D gene (6 bases). V was trimmed by 6 bases and J by 8 bases, leaving 14 bases between them. The CDR3 length is 13 residues. Germline CDR1 and CDR2: MGHDK and SYGVNS. CDR3 in DNA: TGTGCCAGCAGGGGCCCCTGGGGGGATGAGCAGTTCTTC. It specifies CASRGPWGDEQFF.

There are many counts of this clonotype. This chain connects TRBV3-1 to TRBJ2-3; D is undetermined. The CDR3 has 12 amino acids. V gave up 5 bases and J gave up 4 bases, with 7 bases separating them. From germline, CDR1 is LGHDT and CDR2 YNNKEL (reference sequence). CDR3 DNA sequence: TGTGCCAGCAGCGGTGGGTCAGATACGCAGTATTTT. This translates into CASSGGSDTQYF.

This clonotype was detected only a few times. A read error may explain this, as a much larger clone is one base away. The chain carries TRBV12-3 or TRBV12-4 and TRBJ1-3; a possible D gene is TRBD1 (6 bases). Trimming removed 6 bases at V and 3 bases at J, with 12 bases between. This CDR3 contains 14 residues. For the CDR3, the DNA is TGTGCCAGCAGGGACAGACCAGGTGGAAACACCATATATTTT. Protein product: CASRDRPGGNTIYF.

This sequence joins TRBV20-1 and TRBJ2-3, with 8 bases that match TRBD2. Germline V gene data show CDR1 as DFQATT and CDR2 as SNEGSKA (reference sequence). V lost 2 bases and J lost 2; bases outside the gene matches: 3. The CDR3 sequence is 14 residues long. CDR3 residues: CSARRAGATDTQYF. Written as DNA, the CDR3 is TGCAGTGCTAGAAGAGCGGGGGCCACAGATACGCAGTATTTT.

This clonotype came up many times. V is TRBV20-1 and J is TRBJ1-1, with D unresolved. The ends were cut back, 7 bases at V and 0 bases at J, with 9 bases in the middle. Germline values: CDR1 DFQATT, CDR2 SNEGSKA (reference sequence). This CDR3 has 12 amino acids. The CDR3 nucleotides read TGCAGTGTCGGATCGGTGAACACTGAAGCTTTCTTT. Residues: CSVGSVNTEAFF.

The chain joins TRBV20-1 to TRBJ2-1; D is undetermined. This CDR3 comprises 12 residues. Germline lookup yields CDR1 DFQATT and CDR2 SNEGSKA (reference sequence). V was shortened by 3 bases and J by 10 bases, with 13 bases between the two germline ends. Here the CDR3 DNA reads TGCAGTGCTAGGTTTATGCGGCCGGAGCAGTTCTTC. Its protein product is CSARFMRPEQFF.

The chain recombines TRBV3-1 with TRBJ2-4; TRBD1 might be the D (7 bases). Germline V CDR1 and CDR2: LGHDT, YNNKEL (reference sequence). CDR3 length equals 17 residues. The V gene lost 0 bases and the J gene lost 7 bases, with 19 bases spanning the gap. The CDR3 bases are TGTGCCAGCAGCCAAGATTCATCAGGGGGGATCGGGAACATTCAGTACTTC. Translation gives CASSQDSSGGIGNIQYF.

This clonotype was seen at least ten times. The chain has TRBV15 and TRBJ1-2; no reliable D call. V shed 4 bases and J shed 6 bases, with 6 bases lying between them. This CDR3 is 11 amino acids long. Germline CDR1 reads LNHNV; CDR2 reads YYDKDF (reference sequence). The CDR3 here is CATSNLDGYTF. CDR3 DNA sequence: TGTGCCACCAGCAACCTTGATGGCTACACCTTC.

This clonotype came up a few times. V usage is TRBV5-8 and J usage is TRBJ1-2; a possible D gene is TRBD1 (6 bases). V was pared by 5 bases and J by 4 bases, with 18 bases between. This CDR3 spans 15 amino acids. Germline V lookup: CDR1 SGHTS, CDR2 YDEGEE. The CDR3 loop reads CASRPGTYAFYGYTF. CDR3 sequence (DNA): TGTGCCAGCAGACCCGGGACATACGCATTCTATGGCTACACCTTC. The variable domain in full, completed from reference TRBV5-8 and TRBJ1-2, reads EAGVTQSPTHLIKTRGQQATLRCSPISGHTSVYWYQQALGLGLQFLLWYDEGEERNRGNFPPRFSGRQFPNYSSELNVNALELEDSALYLCASRPGTYAFYGYTFGSGTRLTVV.

This clonotype was seen repeatedly, ten times or more. V and J are TRBV11-2 and TRBJ1-2, with 7 positions matching TRBD1. Germline CDR1 is SGHAT and CDR2 is FQNNGV. V shed 5 bases and J 2 bases; nucleotides not matched to a gene: 8. This CDR3 is built from 15 residues. CDR3 region: CASSRTGTENYGYTF. CDR3 bases: TGTGCCAGCAGCCGTACCGGGACAGAGAACTATGGCTACACCTTC. The entire variable domain, with the rest obtained from reference TRBV11-2 and TRBJ1-2, is as follows: EAGVAQSPRYKIIEKRQSVAFWCNPISGHATLYWYQQILGQGPKLLIQFQNNGVVDDSQLPKDRFSAERLKGVDSTLKIQPAKLEDSAVYLCASSRTGTENYGYTFGSGTRLTVV.

This clonotype turned up a few times. The rearrangement uses TRBV5-4 and TRBJ1-1; a weak D match, TRBD1 (6 bases). The length of the CDR3 is 14 residues. Germline assignment: CDR1 SGHNT and CDR2 YYREEE (reference sequence). V was cut by 0 bases and J by 7 bases, with 13 bases left in between. As DNA, the CDR3 is TGTGCCAGCAGCTTGGCAGGGGCCCGACGTGAAGCTTTCTTT. Protein sequence: CASSLAGARREAFF.

About this clonotype itself: A much larger clonotype is one base distant, so this may be a read error. The rearrangement uses TRBV6-1 and TRBJ2-7; D tentatively reads TRBD1 or TRBD2 (5 bases each). There are 17 residues in the CDR3. Germline lookup yields CDR1 MNHNS and CDR2 SASEGT. In DNA, the CDR3 is TGTGCCAGCACCTCAGTACAAGGAAGTGGGGGACCCTACGGGCAGTACTTC. Translating it yields CASTSVQGSGGPYGQYF.

At least ten counts were recorded for this clonotype. The chain links TRBV6-1 to TRBJ2-1; 14 bases are shared with TRBD2. V lost 6 bases to trimming and J lost 14 bases; unmatched junction nucleotides: 12. The CDR3 consists of 15 residues. Germline V gives CDR1 MNHNS, CDR2 SASEGT. CDR3 protein: CASSYRGLAGVGKFF. CDR3 DNA: TGTGCCAGCAGCTATCGGGGACTAGCGGGAGTTGGGAAGTTCTTC.

This clonotype was counted at least ten times. The V call is TRBV28, the J call TRBJ2-3; unclear D gene. Trimming took off 6 bases at V and 7 bases at J, with 17 bases between the two ends. CDR1 and CDR2 (germline): MDHEN, SYDVKM. CDR3 length equals 14 residues. Here the CDR3 DNA reads TGTGCCAGCAGCGACTCTGCCGAGACGAATACGCAGTATTTT. It is translated as CASSDSAETNTQYF.

This clonotype was observed a few times. A much more abundant neighbour one base away suggests this may be a read error. The rearrangement uses TRBV27 and TRBJ1-2; 8 bases agree with TRBD1. CDR3 size: 17 residues. The trim removed 2 bases at V and 4 bases at J, leaving 12 bases unmatched. Germline V CDR1 and CDR2: MNHEY, SMNVEV (reference sequence). The CDR3 is CASSLGAGGRDGYGYTF. As DNA, the CDR3 is TGTGCCAGCAGTTTAGGGGCAGGGGGCAGGGATGGCTATGGCTACACCTTC.

Many counts were recorded for this clonotype. Here the CDR3 DNA reads TGTGCCAGCAGTGAGGAGGCGGCCGGGGAGCTGTTTTTT. Translation: CASSEEAAGELFF. This chain links TRBV2 with TRBJ2-2, with D tentatively TRBD2 (5 bases). V gave up 3 bases and J gave up 6 bases, with 8 bases separating them. Germline V gene data show CDR1 as SNHLY and CDR2 as FYNNEI. CDR3 size: 13 residues.

This clonotype was picked up many times. The chain links TRBV20-1 to TRBJ2-5; no clear D. CDR1 and CDR2 (germline): DFQATT, SNEGSKA (reference sequence). Trimming took off 6 bases at V and 4 bases at J, with 18 bases between the two ends. The CDR3 is 14 amino acids. In DNA form, the CDR3 reads TGCAGTGCGCCCGGGCCTTGGACGGGAGAGACCCAGTACTTC. Translated, it gives CSAPGPWTGETQYF.

The CDR3, as DNA: TGTGCCAGTAGTATAGCGCATCGGGGGGGACCTTGGGGCTACACCTTC. Amino acid sequence: CASSIAHRGGPWGYTF. This chain links TRBV19 with TRBJ1-2, with a weak D call TRBD1 (5 bases). Trimming removed 1 base from V and 8 bases from J, with 20 bases in between. Germline values: CDR1 LNHDA, CDR2 SQIVND (reference sequence). CDR3 size: 16 residues.

This clonotype showed up many times. This chain uses TRBV20-1 with TRBJ2-3; D is uncertain. Trimming cost V 1 base and J 7 bases, with 6 bases left between them. Germline-derived CDR1 and CDR2 are DFQATT and SNEGSKA (reference sequence). This CDR3 has 11 residues. For the CDR3, the DNA is TGCAGTGCTAGAGTAGGCAATACGCAGTATTTT. This sequence encodes CSARVGNTQYF.

The V and J genes are TRBV24-1 and TRBJ2-3; 7 positions match TRBD2. The CDR3 contains 18 residues. The germline V gene has CDR1 KGHDR and CDR2 SFDVKD. The junction had 23 bases not matched to a gene; V was cut back by 9 bases and J by 6 bases. The CDR3 protein is CATAGVPTGGSRGDTQYF. CDR3 bases: TGTGCCACCGCAGGTGTTCCTACGGGAGGTTCCCGCGGGGATACGCAGTATTTT.

This clonotype was detected ten times or more. J is TRBJ1-2 and V is TRBV20-1; 10 bases map to TRBD1. CDR3 length: 14 residues. Germline trimming cut 6 bases from V and 7 bases from J; bases unmatched to any gene: 11. CDR1 is DFQATT and CDR2 is SNEGSKA in the germline V gene (reference sequence). The CDR3 spells CSAEVRGTGVGYTF. Here the CDR3 DNA reads TGCAGTGCCGAGGTCAGAGGGACAGGGGTTGGCTACACCTTC.